This T cell receptor beta chain appears in the sequencing data of a study of T-cell memory formation after mild COVID-19. General study findings and limits: Chiefly within CM and EM were the contracting CD4+ clones; CD8+ ones were within EMRA. Pre-infection memory carried some responding clones, suggesting that cross-reactive memory joined.

With regard to this clonotype: The antigen is not known.

It was 5'RACE with constant-segment primers that produced the TCR alpha and TCR beta cDNA libraries, which carried sample barcodes and UMIs. TCRdb processed the 5' RACE reads anew with MiXCR; each CDR3 protein has one entry. The sample lists 240,000 or so distinct CDR3 sequences, roughly 10% occurring once. This receptor was identified in a man between 18 and 29 years old who had mild COVID-19 (a few samples of this study predate the infection). Cell type and time point are not known. Source material: PBMCs or a T cell subset sorted from them (not recorded which).

The DNA of the CDR3 is TGTGCCAGCAGCTTACCGGGGGGGCGGCCTGTGACAGATACGCAGTATTTT. This gives the protein CASSLPGGRPVTDTQYF. V gene TRBV7-2 combines with J gene TRBJ2-3; 8 nucleotides match TRBD2. This CDR3 has 17 residues. Trimming at V came to 2 bases and at J to 3 bases, leaving 10 bases not matched to a gene. CDR1 and CDR2 from the germline V gene are SGHTA and FQGNSA.